The clone carrying this T cell receptor (beta chain) occurred many times. Antigen: not known. This sample is drawn from a study of early T cells in non-severe SARS-CoV-2 infection. Looking at the study overall: Sequencing input comprised bulk RNA from unsorted whole blood; chain pairing was not available.

Separate cDNA molecules each had unique molecular identifiers attached to them. Each CDR3 protein is one row after TCRdb ran MiXCR on the 5' RACE reads. The sample lists some 80,000 distinct CDR3 sequences, less than 15% occurring once. General observations from the study: The study's VDJdb matching favored anti-spike CD8 responses and missed private and CD4 specificities.

The specimen was whole blood, collected at baseline. The TCR originated in an adult who was a healthcare worker with PCR-confirmed SARS-CoV-2 infection or an uninfected control (not recorded which). The donor label of this sample is uncertain.

The DNA of the CDR3 is TGTGCCAGCAGCTCGTCCCCGGAGACTGAAGCTTTCTTT. Its protein is CASSSSPETEAFF. The chain carries TRBV7-3 and TRBJ1-1; D is undetermined. Germline loops: CDR1 SGHTA, CDR2 FQGTGA. The length of the CDR3 is 13 residues. V shed 4 bases and J shed 5 bases, with 11 bases lying between them.